The TCR beta chain described here comes from a study of regulatory T cells in long-lasting Graves disease. General observations from the study: It was in persistent disease that TRBV28, TRBJ1-2 and TRBJ2-5 were favored.

The TCR beta library used iRepertoire HTBI primers with Arm-PCR amplification of CDR3. TCRdb used MiXCR to reprocess the multiplex PCR reads, holding one entry per CDR3 protein. The sample shows a few hundred thousand distinct CDR3 sequences, approximately 22% of them seen only once. Noted time point: persistent/refractory GD, antithyroid drugs over 5 years with positive TRAb. The TCR library was made from RNA that had been extracted from PBMCs in TRIzol. Graves' disease diagnoses followed American Thyroid Association guidelines. After removal of 5 bases from V and 1 base from J, the junction contained 10 bases not matched to a gene. Germline values: CDR1 KGHSH, CDR2 LQKENI. This CDR3 has 16 residues. In this sample, this clonotype turned up once. Its antigen remains unknown.

The J gene is TRBJ1-1, the V gene TRBV18; 7 positions agree with TRBD1. The starting material was peripheral blood mononuclear cells (PBMCs), obtained when the disease was refractory, from a patient treated with antithyroid drugs. This clonotype was obtained from a female donor with Graves disease. Here the CDR3 reads CASSTLAGTENTEAFF. DNA of the CDR3: TGTGCCAGCTCAACACTCGCCGGGACAGAGAACACTGAAGCTTTCTTT.